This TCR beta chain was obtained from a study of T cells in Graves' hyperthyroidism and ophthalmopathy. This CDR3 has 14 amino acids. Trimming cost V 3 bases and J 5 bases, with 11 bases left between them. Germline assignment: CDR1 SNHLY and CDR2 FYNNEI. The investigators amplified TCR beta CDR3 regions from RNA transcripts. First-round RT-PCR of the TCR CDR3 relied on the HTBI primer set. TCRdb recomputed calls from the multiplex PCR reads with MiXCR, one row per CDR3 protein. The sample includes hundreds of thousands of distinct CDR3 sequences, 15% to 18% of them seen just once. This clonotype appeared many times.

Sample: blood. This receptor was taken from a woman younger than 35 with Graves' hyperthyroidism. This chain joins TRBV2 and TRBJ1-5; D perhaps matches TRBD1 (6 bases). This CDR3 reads CASSDRGDYQPQHF. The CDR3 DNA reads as TGTGCCAGCAGTGATAGGGGGGACTATCAGCCCCAGCATTTT.